These T cell receptor beta chains were read from a single sample in a study of shared clonotypes between healthy human individuals. Sequencing used immunoSEQ multiplex PCR; TCRdb keeps in-frame clones, though not all of them. Of 550,000 to 850,000 clones listed, roughly 72% are singletons. Source material: memory CD4+ T cells sorted from blood. These receptors all come from a woman in her 30s in good health. The CDR3 runs from the conserved cysteine through the conserved F or W. A D gene is named only where the DNA matches it firmly. Size tells how often a clone was seen (once, few, many) or the class of an expanded clone, and some rows leave it out.

>TRBJ2-2|TRBV7-2|few|NA
CASSYRRKGAGELFF
TGTGCCAGCAGTTATCGAAGGAAGGGGGCCGGGGAGCTGTTTTTT
>TRBJ2-7|TRBV7-8|NA|TRBD2
CASSSASLGLAIPYEQYF
TGTGCCAGCAGCTCCGCTAGTTTGGGACTAGCAATCCCCTACGAGCAGTACTTC
>TRBJ2-1|TRBV11-1|NA|NA
CASSSASYNEQFF
TGTGCCAGCAGCTCGGCCTCCTACAATGAGCAGTTCTTC
>TRBJ2-1|TRBV7-2|NA|NA
CASSPAIGLANEQFF
TGTGCCAGCAGCCCAGCCATAGGACTGGCCAATGAGCAGTTCTTC
>TRBJ2-4|TRBV6-5|NA|NA
CASSYRNRQGGIQYF
TGTGCCAGCAGTTACCGAAACCGACAGGGAGGCATTCAGTACTTC
>TRBJ2-7|TRBV28|few|TRBD2
CASSFLGSGRAEQYF
TGTGCCAGCAGTTTTTTAGGTAGCGGGAGAGCCGAGCAGTACTTC
>TRBJ1-1|TRBV7-9|NA|NA
CASSQIVYSEAFF
TGTGCCAGCAGCCAGATCGTTTACTCTGAAGCTTTCTTT
>TRBJ2-7|TRBV5-1|NA|NA
CASSLGTSFVSYEQYF
TGCGCCAGCAGCTTGGGAACTAGTTTTGTGTCCTACGAGCAGTACTTC
>TRBJ2-2|TRBV5-1|NA|TRBD1
CASSPTGTWGGELFF
TGCGCCAGCAGCCCGACAGGGACCTGGGGCGGGGAGCTGTTTTTT
>TRBJ2-2|TRBV12-1|few|NA
CASSFGLAGTGELFF
TGTGCCAGCAGCTTTGGGCTAGCCGGGACCGGGGAGCTGTTTTTT
>TRBJ1-1|TRBV6-5|NA|TRBD1
CASSAGGWDTEAFF
TGTGCCAGCAGTGCAGGGGGCTGGGACACTGAAGCTTTCTTT
>TRBJ1-2|TRBV10-1|NA|NA
CASSGNQGPLGGYTF
TGCGCCAGCAGTGGAAATCAGGGTCCCCTGGGGGGCTACACCTTC
>TRBJ2-5|TRBV19|NA|TRBD2
CASSIEPGLGYETQYF
TGTGCCAGTAGTATAGAGCCGGGACTAGGGTACGAGACCCAGTACTTC
>TRBJ1-2|TRBV6-5|NA|NA
CASSYSGADYGYTF
TGTGCCAGCAGTTACTCGGGAGCAGACTATGGCTACACCTTC
>TRBJ1-3|TRBV2|NA|NA
CASSSQNSGNTIYF
TGTGCCAGCAGTTCTCAAAATTCTGGAAACACCATATATTTT
>TRBJ2-2|TRBV28|once|TRBD2
CASGGGGTGELFF
TGTGCCAGCGGTGGGGGAGGGACCGGGGAGCTGTTTTTT
>TRBJ2-2|TRBV19|NA|NA
CASSRQTTENTGELFF
TGTGCCAGTAGTCGACAAACCACTGAAAACACCGGGGAGCTGTTTTTT
>TRBJ1-5|TRBV30|NA|NA
CAWTSSTQNQPQHF
TGTGCCTGGACATCCAGCACCCAAAATCAGCCCCAGCATTTT
>TRBJ2-2|TRBV19|NA|TRBD2
CASSIFSGSQAGELFF
TGTGCCAGTAGTATCTTTAGCGGGAGTCAAGCCGGGGAGCTGTTTTTT
>TRBJ2-5|TRBV11-2|NA|TRBD2
CASSLVLAGGETQYF
TGTGCCAGCAGCTTAGTCCTAGCGGGAGGTGAGACCCAGTACTTC
>TRBJ1-4|TRBV5-6|NA|TRBD1
CASSLYSIQGAQKLFF
TGTGCCAGCAGCTTGTATTCAATTCAGGGGGCTCAAAAACTGTTTTTT
>TRBJ2-7|TRBV29-1|NA|TRBD1
CSVEIGQGAHEQYF
TGCAGCGTTGAGATAGGGCAGGGGGCACACGAGCAGTACTTC
>TRBJ1-5|TRBV27|NA|NA
CASSFSRGNQPQHF
TGTGCCAGCAGTTTTTCACGGGGCAATCAGCCCCAGCATTTT
>TRBJ2-1|TRBV2|NA|TRBD1
CASSGDRGGVNEQFF
TGTGCCAGCAGTGGGGACAGGGGAGGAGTGAATGAGCAGTTCTTC
>TRBJ1-4|TRBV4-1|NA|NA
CASSQETLNNEKLFF
TGCGCCAGCAGCCAAGAAACCCTAAATAATGAAAAACTGTTTTTT
>TRBJ2-3|TRBV5-1|few|TRBD2
CASSLRAGGGTDTQYF
TGCGCCAGCAGCTTGAGGGCGGGAGGCGGCACAGATACGCAGTATTTT
>TRBJ2-3|TRBV6-5|NA|TRBD2
CASSYRTSGTDTQYF
TGTGCCAGCAGTTATCGGACTAGCGGGACAGATACGCAGTATTTT
>TRBJ1-1|TRBV14|NA|NA
CASSQSEYTEAFF
TGTGCCAGCAGCCAATCCGAATACACTGAAGCTTTCTTT
>TRBJ2-1|TRBV7-9|few|NA
CASSPSPGWNEQFF
TGTGCCAGCAGCCCCTCCCCCGGGTGGAATGAGCAGTTCTTC
>TRBJ1-2|TRBV21-1|NA|NA
CASSKGPGRTFNYGYTF
TGTGCCAGCAGCAAAGGGCCGGGACGGACTTTTAACTATGGCTACACCTTC
>TRBJ2-7|TRBV29-1|NA|NA
CSVEVHFSSYEQYF
TGCAGCGTTGAAGTTCACTTCAGCTCCTACGAGCAGTACTTC
>TRBJ2-5|TRBV7-6|once|NA
CASSPDWRETQYF
TGTGCCAGCAGCCCGGACTGGAGAGAGACCCAGTACTTC
>TRBJ1-2|TRBV15|few|NA
CATSRASNYGYTF
TGTGCCACCAGCCGGGCCAGTAACTATGGCTACACCTTC
>TRBJ2-7|TRBV28|NA|NA
CASSSWDEQYF
TGTGCCAGCAGTTCGTGGGACGAGCAGTACTTC
>TRBJ1-2|TRBV6-1|many|TRBD1
CASSGDRRSGYTF
TGTGCCAGCAGTGGGGACAGAAGGTCGGGCTACACCTTC
>TRBJ2-7|TRBV28|once|NA
CATGTNYREQYF
TGTGCCACCGGGACGAACTATCGCGAGCAGTACTTC
>TRBJ2-1|TRBV19|NA|NA
CASSIGTGYNEQFF
TGTGCCAGTAGTATCGGGACTGGATACAATGAGCAGTTCTTC
>TRBJ1-1|TRBV5-4|once|TRBD1
CASSYQTGGAQATTYAEAFF
TGTGCCAGCAGCTATCAGACAGGGGGCGCCCAGGCGACGACGTACGCTGAAGCTTTCTTT
>TRBJ2-1|TRBV11-3|NA|NA
CASSSRGEAFNEQFF
TGTGCCAGCAGCTCCCGCGGCGAGGCTTTCAATGAGCAGTTCTTC
>TRBJ1-3|TRBV14|few|NA
CASSPSPGFTMSSGNTIYF
TGTGCCAGCAGCCCCTCGCCAGGGTTTACCATGTCCTCTGGAAACACCATATATTTT
>TRBJ2-7|TRBV5-1|NA|TRBD1
CASSFGQGPYEQYF
TGCGCCAGCAGCTTCGGACAGGGCCCCTACGAGCAGTACTTC
>TRBJ2-7|TRBV27|NA|NA
CASSPTKFSYEQYF
TGTGCCAGCAGCCCCACTAAGTTCTCCTACGAGCAGTACTTC